What follows are 30 T cell receptor beta chains derived from one specimen sequenced in a study of blood T cell repertoires in COVID-19. Profiled with immunoSEQ multiplex PCR; TCRdb holds only in-frame clones, not every one. Among 70,000 to 95,000 clones listed, about 89% were seen once. Material: peripheral blood. These receptor sequences come from a man between 70 and 80 years old with active or convalescent COVID-19.

The J gene is TRBJ1-1, the V gene TRBV9, with D uncertain. This CDR3 contains 14 residues. The germline V and J ends were trimmed by 5 bases and 2 bases, with 13 bases remaining between them. The V gene's germline CDR1 is SGDLS and CDR2 YYNGEE. Here the CDR3 reads CASSGGRGNTEAFF. CDR3 sequence (DNA): TGTGCCAGCAGTGGAGGACGGGGAAACACTGAAGCTTTCTTT.

V usage is TRBV6-6 and J usage is TRBJ1-5; D is unclear. Per the germline V gene, CDR1 is MNHNY and CDR2 is SVGAGI (reference sequence). Trimming cost V 5 bases and J 6 bases, with 17 bases left between them. CDR3 size: 15 residues. CDR3 DNA sequence: TGTGCCAGCAGTCCCTCGTTGGAGAGGCGTCAGCCCCAGCATTTT. Translation: CASSPSLERRQPQHF.

The chain employs TRBV7-9 and TRBJ1-4; possible D gene TRBD1, 6 bases. The V end lost 3 bases, the J end lost 8 bases, and 10 bases lay between the germline ends. Germline CDR1 reads SEHNR; CDR2 reads FQNEAQ (reference sequence). The CDR3 has 13 amino acids. CDR3 sequence reads: CASSLDSEEKLFF. The CDR3 DNA reads TGTGCCAGCAGCTTGGACAGTGAAGAAAAACTGTTTTTT.

This clone was detected only once. This rearrangement joins TRBV5-4 to TRBJ2-1; no clear D gene. The CDR3 runs to 14 residues. Trimming took off 4 bases at V and 6 bases at J, with 14 bases between the two ends. The V gene's germline CDR1 is SGHNT and CDR2 YYREEE (reference sequence). The CDR3 DNA reads as TGTGCCAGCAGCGAGGCAGCAATTCTCAATGAGCAGTTCTTC. This encodes CASSEAAILNEQFF.

This chain joins TRBV6-2 or TRBV6-3 and TRBJ1-2, with TRBD1 matching over 12 bases. Germline V lookup: CDR1 MNHEY, CDR2 SVGEGT. V lost 5 bases and J lost 4; bases outside the gene matches: 5. This CDR3 has 15 amino acids. CDR3 DNA sequence: TGTGCCAGCAGTGCGCCGGGACAGGGGGCCTATGGCTACACCTTC. Its protein is CASSAPGQGAYGYTF.

The gene calls are TRBV6-5 and TRBJ2-4; TRBD1 matches at 8 bases. Germline trimming cut 5 bases from V and 5 bases from J; bases unmatched to any gene: 8. Germline V gene sequence: CDR1 MNHEY, CDR2 SVGAGI. The CDR3 loop spans 15 amino acids. The CDR3 spells CASSQKLDRENIQYF. The CDR3 region has the DNA TGTGCCAGCAGTCAAAAATTGGACAGGGAAAACATTCAGTACTTC.

The chain has TRBV10-3 and TRBJ1-4, with a possible D match to TRBD1 (5 bases). Germline CDR1 and CDR2: ENHRY and SYGVKD. The CDR3 sequence is 15 residues long. The V gene lost 0 bases and the J gene lost 5 bases, with 10 bases spanning the gap. The chain's CDR3 is CAISESGGTNEKLFF. The CDR3 region has the DNA TGTGCCATCAGTGAGTCCGGAGGGACCAATGAAAAACTGTTTTTT.

The CDR3 DNA sequence: TGTGCCAGCAGTTGGGCTTCCTATGGCTACACCTTC. Amino acid sequence: CASSWASYGYTF. This chain uses TRBV28 with TRBJ1-2, with unresolved D. With 4 bases removed from V and 4 bases from J, the gap between germline ends came to 7 bases. Germline V CDR1 and CDR2: MDHEN, SYDVKM. The CDR3 sequence is 12 residues long.

The chain links TRBV5-1 to TRBJ1-3, with 8 bases that match TRBD1. Germline CDR1 SGHRS, CDR2 YFSETQ. V trimming: 5 bases; J trimming: 0 bases; junction bases outside the gene matches: 7. The CDR3 runs to 16 residues. In DNA, the CDR3 is TGCGCCAGCAGTCCCTTACAGGGGGGCTCTGGAAACACCATATATTTT. Its translation is CASSPLQGGSGNTIYF. The full variable domain, its missing parts supplied by reference TRBV5-1 and TRBJ1-3, is KAGVTQTPRYLIKTRGQQVTLSCSPISGHRSVSWYQQTPGQGLQFLFEYFSETQRNKGNFPGRFSGRQFSNSRSEMNVSTLELGDSALYLCASSPLQGGSGNTIYFGEGSWLTVV.

The CDR3 nucleotides read TGTGCCACCAGTGCTGGACAGGTCACCCCAGTCTATGGCTACACCTTC. Translation gives CATSAGQVTPVYGYTF. The genes are TRBV24-1 and TRBJ1-2; 7 bases line up with TRBD1. V was clipped by 5 bases and J by 4 bases; unmatched bases: 12. The length of the CDR3 is 16 residues. Germline-derived CDR1 and CDR2 are KGHDR and SFDVKD.

The V gene is TRBV5-5, the J gene TRBJ1-4; 7 nucleotides line up with TRBD1. Germline V gives CDR1 SGHKS, CDR2 YYEKEE (reference sequence). J gave up 6 bases and V 1 base, and 3 bases lay outside the gene matches. There are 14 residues in the CDR3. The CDR3 reads CASSLWDSDEKLFF. In nucleotides, the CDR3 is TGTGCCAGCAGCTTGTGGGACAGTGATGAAAAACTGTTTTTT.

The V and J genes are TRBV30 and TRBJ1-1; 11 bases align to TRBD1. Losses at the gene ends were 2 bases for V and 0 bases for J; bases not matched to a gene: 8. Germline assignment: CDR1 GTSNPN and CDR2 SVGIG (reference sequence). This CDR3 has 17 amino acids. The DNA for the CDR3 is TGTGCCTGGAGTAGAGGGACAGGGGGTAGGATGAACACTGAAGCTTTCTTT. Protein product: CAWSRGTGGRMNTEAFF.

This chain connects TRBV7-9 to TRBJ2-7, with 11 bases matching TRBD2. The V and J ends lost 5 bases and 4 bases, in that order; junction bases with no gene match: 16. The CDR3 has 18 residues. CDR1 and CDR2 (germline): SEHNR, FQNEAQ (reference sequence). The CDR3 loop is CASSPRFASGRHLYEQYF. In DNA form, the CDR3 reads TGTGCCAGCAGCCCGAGGTTTGCTAGCGGGAGGCATCTGTACGAGCAGTACTTC.

The chain joins TRBV28 to TRBJ2-3, with 16 nucleotides matching TRBD2. J was trimmed by 4 bases and V by 5 bases; bases with no gene match: 9. Germline V gene data show CDR1 as MDHEN and CDR2 as SYDVKM. The CDR3 has 18 amino acids. For the CDR3, the DNA is TGTGCCAGCAGTCAATTCGGGACTAGCGGGAGGGTTGCAGATACGCAGTATTTT. Its protein is CASSQFGTSGRVADTQYF.

The chain has TRBV18 and TRBJ1-1; D is unclear. Trimming shortened V by 0 bases and J by 6 bases, and 14 bases separated the two germline ends. CDR1 and CDR2 (germline): KGHSH, LQKENI. This CDR3 spans 15 amino acids. The CDR3 DNA reads TGTGCCAGCTCACCACCAAATAAGGAGGTCTCTGAAGCTTTCTTT. Residues: CASSPPNKEVSEAFF.

The CDR3 DNA reads as TGTGCCAGCAGCCCCCGGACTAGCAGGGAGACCCAGTACTTC. It codes for CASSPRTSRETQYF. The chain has TRBV7-8 and TRBJ2-5; 8 bases agree with TRBD2. Germline V gene sequence: CDR1 SGHVS, CDR2 FQNEAQ. V shed 5 bases, J shed 5 bases, and the junction held 7 bases outside the gene matches. The CDR3 covers 14 residues.

The chain combines TRBV5-1 with TRBJ1-3; D perhaps matches TRBD1 (5 bases). The CDR3 extends over 14 amino acids. The V gene's germline CDR1 is SGHRS and CDR2 YFSETQ. The V gene lost 2 bases and the J gene lost 2 bases, with 8 bases spanning the gap. CDR3 nucleotides: TGCGCCAGCAGCTTAGGGGTAACTGGAAACACCATATATTTT. Translated, it gives CASSLGVTGNTIYF.

In DNA form, the CDR3 reads TGCAGCGTTTATTTTTCTGCCATAGCGCCCACAGATACGCAGTATTTT. Translation: CSVYFSAIAPTDTQYF. The J gene is TRBJ2-3, the V gene TRBV29-1; D is perhaps TRBD2 (5 bases). Germline CDR1 and CDR2: SQVTM and ANQGSEA. The CDR3 totals 16 residues. V lost 5 bases, J lost 2 bases, and 20 bases lay in between.

The V call is TRBV7-2, the J call TRBJ2-1, with D maybe TRBD1 (6 bases). The CDR3 is made up of 12 amino acids. From germline, CDR1 is SGHTA and CDR2 FQGNSA. Deletions cut 5 bases from V and 7 bases from J, with 9 bases between. Here the CDR3 reads CASSRTGNEQFF. In nucleotides, the CDR3 is TGTGCCAGCAGCCGCACAGGGAATGAGCAGTTCTTC.

This chain joins TRBV27 and TRBJ2-7; 14 bases map to TRBD2. V was pared by 5 bases and J by 5 bases, with 8 bases of the junction left unmatched. The CDR3 has 16 amino acids. CDR1 and CDR2 from the germline V gene are MNHEY and SMNVEV (reference sequence). CDR3 residues: CASSDGTSGSLNEQYF. The CDR3 DNA follows: TGTGCCAGCAGTGACGGGACTAGCGGGAGCCTCAACGAGCAGTACTTC.

The V call is TRBV6-5, the J call TRBJ1-2; the D is unclear. This CDR3 is 14 amino acids long. V was pared by 4 bases and J by 3 bases, with 12 bases between. Per germline, CDR1 MNHEY and CDR2 SVGAGI. This CDR3 reads CASSSPSRDYGYTF. In nucleotides, the CDR3 is TGTGCCAGCAGTTCCCCAAGCCGAGACTATGGCTACACCTTC.

V gene TRBV5-6 combines with J gene TRBJ2-3, with D tentatively TRBD2 (6 bases). The CDR3 covers 15 residues. CDR1 is SGHDT and CDR2 is YYEEEE in the germline V gene. V gave up 0 bases and J gave up 2 bases, with 10 bases separating them. CDR3 region: CASSLVIAATDTQYF. For the CDR3, the DNA is TGTGCCAGCAGCTTGGTGATAGCGGCCACAGATACGCAGTATTTT. Full variable domain (missing parts from reference TRBV5-6 and TRBJ2-3): DAGVTQSPTHLIKTRGQQVTLRCSPKSGHDTVSWYQQALGQGPQFIFQYYEEEERQRGNFPDRFSGHQFPNYSSELNVNALLLGDSALYLCASSLVIAATDTQYFGPGTRLTVL.

The J gene is TRBJ1-6, the V gene TRBV3-1 (or the pseudogene TRBV3-2), with D possibly TRBD1 on 5 matching bases. The CDR3 covers 16 residues. Germline CDR1 LGHDT, CDR2 YNNKEL (reference sequence). V lost 2 bases to trimming and J lost 9 bases, with 17 bases between them. CDR3 coding DNA: TGTGCCAGCAGCCAACCCGGGGGTGCGATAGGTTCACCCCTCCACTTT. This codes for CASSQPGGAIGSPLHF.

V gene TRBV6-5 combines with J gene TRBJ2-7, with 7 positions matching TRBD2. The junction had 10 bases not matched to a gene; V was cut back by 2 bases and J by 6 bases. CDR3 length equals 15 residues. Per the germline V gene, CDR1 is MNHEY and CDR2 is SVGAGI. CDR3 in DNA: TGTGCCAGCAGTTACCCCCGCGGGAGTGTTAGCGAGCAGTACTTC. Encoded protein: CASSYPRGSVSEQYF.

V usage is TRBV5-1 and J usage is TRBJ2-1; 9 bases are a match to TRBD2. This CDR3 is built from 15 residues. The V gene's germline CDR1 is SGHRS and CDR2 YFSETQ. V shed 1 base, J shed 4 bases, and the junction held 3 bases outside the gene matches. Here the CDR3 DNA reads TGCGCCAGCAGCTTGACCGCGGGAGGGTACAATGAGCAGTTCTTC. Translation gives CASSLTAGGYNEQFF.

The V and J genes are TRBV5-4 and TRBJ2-2; 10 nucleotides match TRBD1. The ends lost 4 bases at V and 6 bases at J; junction bases unmatched: 6. This CDR3 comprises 15 residues. Germline CDR1 SGHNT, CDR2 YYREEE (reference sequence). The chain's CDR3 is CASSPGQGKSGELFF. The CDR3 DNA is TGTGCCAGCAGCCCGGGACAGGGGAAGTCCGGGGAGCTGTTTTTT.

V is TRBV5-1 and J is TRBJ2-3; 12 bases fit TRBD2. This CDR3 spans 15 amino acids. J gave up 3 bases and V 4 bases, and 3 bases lay outside the gene matches. Germline V gene data show CDR1 as SGHRS and CDR2 as YFSETQ. DNA of the CDR3: TGCGCCAGCAGCACCGGACTAGCGGGAACAGATACGCAGTATTTT. Its translation: CASSTGLAGTDTQYF.

The chain links TRBV3-1 (or the pseudogene TRBV3-2) to TRBJ1-1; tentative D call: TRBD1 (6 bases). Germline V gene sequence: CDR1 LGHDT, CDR2 YNNKEL (reference sequence). V was cut by 4 bases and J by 1 base, with 7 bases left in between. The CDR3 runs 13 residues. CDR3 residues: CASSPQGNTEAFF. In DNA, the CDR3 is TGTGCCAGCAGCCCACAGGGGAACACTGAAGCTTTCTTT.

The rearrangement uses TRBV5-1 and TRBJ1-4; D perhaps matches TRBD1 (5 bases). The CDR3 spans 15 residues. CDR1 is SGHRS and CDR2 is YFSETQ in the germline V gene. Deletions cut 4 bases from V and 5 bases from J, with 15 bases between. CDR3 DNA: TGCGCCAGCAGCCCAACAGGAGCAGAGAATGAAAAACTGTTTTTT. Translation gives CASSPTGAENEKLFF.

V is TRBV7-9 and J is TRBJ1-5; D perhaps matches TRBD1 (5 bases). Trimming cost V 4 bases and J 5 bases, with 9 bases left between them. Germline V gives CDR1 SEHNR, CDR2 FQNEAQ (reference sequence). The CDR3 has 13 amino acids. Here the CDR3 DNA reads TGTGCCAGCAGCTCTGACAGATATCAGCCCCAGCATTTT. Protein product: CASSSDRYQPQHF.